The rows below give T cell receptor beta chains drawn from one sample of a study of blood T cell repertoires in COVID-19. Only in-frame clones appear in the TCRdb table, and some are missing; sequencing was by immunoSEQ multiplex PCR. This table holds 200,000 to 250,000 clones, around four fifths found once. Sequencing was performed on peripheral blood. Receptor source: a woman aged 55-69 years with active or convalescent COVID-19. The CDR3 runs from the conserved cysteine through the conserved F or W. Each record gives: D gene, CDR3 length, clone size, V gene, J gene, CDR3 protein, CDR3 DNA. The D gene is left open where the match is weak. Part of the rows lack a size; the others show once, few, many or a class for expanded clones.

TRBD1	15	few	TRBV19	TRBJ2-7	CASSVSGTGADEQYF	TGTGCCAGTAGCGTCTCCGGGACAGGGGCTGACGAGCAGTACTTC
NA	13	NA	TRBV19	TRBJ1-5	CASSLGHNQPQHF	TGTGCCAGTAGCCTGGGACACAATCAGCCCCAGCATTTT
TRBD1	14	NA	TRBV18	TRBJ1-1	CASSQQGENTEAFF	TGTGCCAGCTCACAACAGGGGGAGAACACTGAAGCTTTCTTT
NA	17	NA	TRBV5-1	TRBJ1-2	CASSLNPDRGGDYGYTF	TGCGCCAGCAGCTTAAACCCCGATCGAGGGGGGGACTATGGCTACACCTTC
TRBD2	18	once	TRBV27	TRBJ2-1	CASSLWRMRTSGRNEQFF	TGTGCCAGCAGTTTATGGAGGATGAGGACTAGCGGGAGAAATGAGCAGTTCTTC
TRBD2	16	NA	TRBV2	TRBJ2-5	CASRDPGTSGKETQYF	TGTGCCAGCAGGGACCCCGGGACTAGCGGGAAAGAGACCCAGTACTTC
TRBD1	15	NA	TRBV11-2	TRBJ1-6	CASSPGTGRRSPLHF	TGTGCCAGCAGCCCCGGGACAGGGAGGAGATCACCCCTCCACTTT
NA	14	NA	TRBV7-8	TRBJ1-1	CASSLELANTEAFF	TGTGCCAGCAGCTTAGAGTTGGCGAACACTGAAGCTTTCTTT
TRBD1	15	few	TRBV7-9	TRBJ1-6	CASSKQGVTNSPLHF	TGTGCCAGCAGCAAACAGGGGGTTACTAATTCACCCCTCCACTTT
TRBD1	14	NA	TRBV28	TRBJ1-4	CASSSGQGGEKLFF	TGTGCCAGCAGTTCCGGACAGGGCGGGGAAAAACTGTTTTTT